This paragraph reports one TCR beta chain. As yet, its antigen is unknown. The table came from immunoSEQ multiplex PCR; TCRdb's copy has only in-frame clones and leaves some out. The table shows 25,000 to 35,000 clones, with around 90% occurring only once. V gave up 1 base and J gave up 7 bases, with 19 bases separating them. This CDR3 is built from 16 residues. CDR1 and CDR2 from the germline V gene are MNHEY and SVGAGI. The entry originates in a study of chemoradiotherapy in HPV16-positive cancers. Looking at the study overall: Candidate HPV-specific T-cell clones and common TCR motifs came from functional assays in a couple of HPV16-positive patients. The study, taken as a whole, reports: Only two HPV16-positive patients supplied the functional HPV-specificity definition. In HPV16-positive patients, HPV-responsive T-cell expansion tracked better recurrence-free survival.

Repeated repertoire sampling spanned the course of chemoradiotherapy. This TCR came from a human donor with HPV-associated anogenital cancer. Sample: blood, taken from a patient who underwent chemoradiotherapy. The V call is TRBV6-5, the J call TRBJ2-5, with D perhaps assigned TRBD1 or TRBD2 (5 bases each). The CDR3 DNA reads as TGTGCCAGCAGTTACTTTCAACCCGGGACGACGCGGACCCAGTACTTC. It is translated as CASSYFQPGTTRTQYF.